This entry features one T cell receptor beta chain sequence. The antigen remains undetermined. This CDR3 has 15 amino acids. Trimming left V 1 base short and J 7 bases short, with 14 bases between. CDR1 and CDR2 from the germline V gene are SGHVS and FQNEAQ. Generation of TCR cDNA used 5'RACE template switching (which added a universal primer site and UMIs). TCRdb re-derived calls from the 5' RACE reads in MiXCR, one entry per CDR3 protein. The sample has hundreds of thousands of distinct CDR3 sequences; 7.5% to 9.5% are singletons. This specimen comes from a study of T cells after yellow fever vaccination. On the study more broadly: Preparation of the low-cell-number fractions used SMART-Seq v4 Ultra Low Input. Study-wide results and limits: The bulk population could contribute abundant contaminating clonotypes to FACS-sorted repertoires.

Sample: CD4+ T cells sorted from PBMCs, taken 5 days after the yellow fever booster vaccination. The TCR comes from a man aged 18 to 30 who received the YFV17D yellow fever vaccine. This rearrangement joins TRBV7-8 to TRBJ2-1; TRBD1 might be the D (5 bases). As DNA, the CDR3 is TGTGCCAGCAGCTTAGTTGGGGCCGTCTTGAATGAGCAGTTCTTC. Protein: CASSLVGAVLNEQFF.